This is a list of T cell receptor beta chains from one sample in a study of T cells in localized non-small cell lung cancer. Sequencing was performed with immunoSEQ multiplex PCR; in TCRdb, only in-frame clones are kept and a portion is missing. Altogether 32,000 or so clones are present, about nine tenths being singletons, with the ten largest covering 4% to 5%. The starting material was peripheral blood, obtained before any cancer treatment. The source of these receptors is a man between 35 and 75 years old with stage I lung adenocarcinoma. Both conserved end residues are part of each CDR3. The order of the fields is J gene, V gene, D gene, clone size, CDR3 protein, CDR3 DNA. D genes are given only for firm matches. Not all rows give a size; the values are once, few, many and, for expanded clones, a class.

J gene: TRBJ2-5; V gene: TRBV13; D gene: TRBD1; clone size: .; CDR3 protein: CASSSNRGLETQYF; CDR3 DNA: TGTGCCAGCAGCTCTAACAGGGGGTTGGAGACCCAGTACTTC
J gene: TRBJ2-7; V gene: TRBV27; D gene: .; clone size: .; CDR3 protein: CASSLPLPYEQYF; CDR3 DNA: TGTGCCAGCAGTTTACCCCTCCCTTACGAGCAGTACTTC
J gene: TRBJ2-2; V gene: TRBV7-2; D gene: .; clone size: .; CDR3 protein: CASSVSGFGGLTGELFF; CDR3 DNA: TGTGCCAGCAGCGTAAGCGGGTTTGGTGGGCTGACCGGGGAGCTGTTTTTT
J gene: TRBJ2-2; V gene: TRBV9; D gene: .; clone size: .; CDR3 protein: CASSVARMGELFF; CDR3 DNA: TGTGCCAGCAGCGTAGCCCGTATGGGGGAGCTGTTTTTT
J gene: TRBJ1-6; V gene: TRBV5-1; D gene: .; clone size: .; CDR3 protein: CASSINSGQGQSPLHF; CDR3 DNA: TGCGCCAGCAGCATAAACAGTGGGCAGGGACAATCACCCCTCCACTTT
J gene: TRBJ1-5; V gene: TRBV15; D gene: .; clone size: .; CDR3 protein: CATSSKRGDQPQHF; CDR3 DNA: TGTGCCACCAGTTCCAAGCGGGGGGATCAGCCCCAGCATTTT
J gene: TRBJ2-7; V gene: TRBV7-2; D gene: .; clone size: .; CDR3 protein: CASSLSPSHEQYF; CDR3 DNA: TGTGCCAGCAGCTTAAGCCCCTCCCACGAGCAGTACTTC
J gene: TRBJ2-3; V gene: TRBV5-1; D gene: TRBD1; clone size: .; CDR3 protein: CASTIRTGEGADTQYF; CDR3 DNA: TGCGCCAGCACCATAAGGACAGGGGAGGGTGCAGATACGCAGTATTTT
J gene: TRBJ2-5; V gene: TRBV7-9; D gene: TRBD2; clone size: .; CDR3 protein: CASSLEAGSGPQYF; CDR3 DNA: TGTGCCAGCAGCTTAGAAGCGGGGTCGGGCCCCCAGTACTTC
J gene: TRBJ2-1; V gene: TRBV13; D gene: .; clone size: .; CDR3 protein: CASSLVFSGRGVVRGEQFF; CDR3 DNA: TGTGCCAGCAGCTTAGTCTTTTCCGGCAGGGGGGTTGTTCGAGGTGAGCAGTTCTTC
J gene: TRBJ1-2; V gene: TRBV6-5; D gene: TRBD1; clone size: .; CDR3 protein: CASSYDRTGVNYGYTF; CDR3 DNA: TGTGCCAGCAGTTACGATCGGACAGGGGTTAACTATGGCTACACCTTC
J gene: TRBJ1-6; V gene: TRBV6-6; D gene: .; clone size: .; CDR3 protein: CASIPGQLNSPLHF; CDR3 DNA: TGTGCCAGCATTCCGGGGCAGCTTAATTCACCCCTCCACTTT
J gene: TRBJ2-5; V gene: TRBV29-1; D gene: .; clone size: .; CDR3 protein: CSVFLETQYF; CDR3 DNA: TGCAGCGTTTTTCTCGAGACCCAGTACTTC
J gene: TRBJ1-1; V gene: TRBV5-6; D gene: TRBD1; clone size: .; CDR3 protein: CASSLGPTGSTKNTEAFF; CDR3 DNA: TGTGCCAGCAGCTTAGGGCCGACAGGGAGTACGAAGAACACTGAAGCTTTCTTT
J gene: TRBJ2-3; V gene: TRBV5-1; D gene: .; clone size: .; CDR3 protein: CASSIGPTDTQYF; CDR3 DNA: TGCGCCAGCAGCATAGGGCCCACAGATACGCAGTATTTT
J gene: TRBJ2-5; V gene: TRBV30; D gene: TRBD1; clone size: few; CDR3 protein: CAWKGQGQETQYF; CDR3 DNA: TGTGCCTGGAAGGGACAGGGGCAAGAGACCCAGTACTTC
J gene: TRBJ2-3; V gene: TRBV7-2; D gene: TRBD2; clone size: .; CDR3 protein: CASSLGTSGQYF; CDR3 DNA: TGTGCCAGCAGCTTGGGGACTAGCGGGCAGTATTTT
J gene: TRBJ1-6; V gene: TRBV27; D gene: TRBD1; clone size: few; CDR3 protein: CASSLGLGGYSPLHF; CDR3 DNA: TGTGCCAGCAGTTTAGGGTTAGGGGGCTATTCACCCCTCCACTTT
J gene: TRBJ1-2; V gene: TRBV11-2; D gene: .; clone size: .; CDR3 protein: CASSPQQGSGYTF; CDR3 DNA: TGTGCCAGCAGCCCTCAACAGGGTTCTGGCTACACCTTC
J gene: TRBJ1-1; V gene: TRBV15; D gene: .; clone size: .; CDR3 protein: CATSRDPRVGGAEAFF; CDR3 DNA: TGTGCCACCAGCAGAGATCCCCGGGTGGGGGGAGCTGAAGCTTTCTTT
J gene: TRBJ1-6; V gene: TRBV5-1; D gene: TRBD1; clone size: .; CDR3 protein: CASSFKTGVFEIGSPLHF; CDR3 DNA: TGCGCCAGCAGCTTCAAGACAGGGGTATTTGAAATTGGTTCACCCCTCCACTTT
J gene: TRBJ1-1; V gene: TRBV7-2; D gene: .; clone size: .; CDR3 protein: CASSSDIPQEVAFF; CDR3 DNA: TGTGCCAGCAGCTCGGACATACCACAGGAAGTAGCTTTCTTT
J gene: TRBJ1-2; V gene: TRBV12-5; D gene: .; clone size: .; CDR3 protein: CASGPDSGPRGYGYTF; CDR3 DNA: TGTGCTAGTGGTCCTGACTCGGGCCCAAGGGGCTATGGCTACACCTTC
J gene: TRBJ1-1; V gene: TRBV21-1; D gene: .; clone size: .; CDR3 protein: CASSKWGRPEAFF; CDR3 DNA: TGTGCCAGCAGCAAATGGGGGCGACCTGAAGCTTTCTTT
J gene: TRBJ1-1; V gene: TRBV5-1; D gene: .; clone size: .; CDR3 protein: CASSLAAGSITEAFF; CDR3 DNA: TGCGCCAGCAGCTTGGCCGCAGGTTCCATTACTGAAGCTTTCTTT
J gene: TRBJ1-1; V gene: TRBV5-6; D gene: TRBD1; clone size: .; CDR3 protein: CASSWGTATEAFF; CDR3 DNA: TGTGCCAGCAGCTGGGGGACAGCCACTGAAGCTTTCTTT
J gene: TRBJ2-5; V gene: TRBV25-1; D gene: .; clone size: .; CDR3 protein: CASSELMETQYF; CDR3 DNA: TGTGCCAGCAGTGAATTAATGGAGACCCAGTACTTC
J gene: TRBJ2-1; V gene: TRBV9; D gene: .; clone size: once; CDR3 protein: CASSVGNSGHNEQFF; CDR3 DNA: TGTGCCAGCAGCGTAGGAAATAGCGGCCACAATGAGCAGTTCTTC
J gene: TRBJ2-7; V gene: TRBV9; D gene: TRBD2; clone size: few; CDR3 protein: CASSVGLAGAQEQYF; CDR3 DNA: TGTGCCAGCAGCGTAGGGCTAGCGGGGGCACAGGAGCAGTACTTC
J gene: TRBJ1-6; V gene: TRBV7-9; D gene: .; clone size: .; CDR3 protein: CASSADRSSPLHF; CDR3 DNA: TGTGCCAGCAGCGCCGACAGAAGTTCACCCCTCCACTTT
J gene: TRBJ1-2; V gene: TRBV5-1; D gene: .; clone size: .; CDR3 protein: CASSPTGDNYGYTF; CDR3 DNA: TGCGCCAGCAGCCCTACGGGGGATAACTATGGCTACACCTTC
J gene: TRBJ1-5; V gene: TRBV6-1; D gene: .; clone size: .; CDR3 protein: CASSERGFDDSNQPQHF; CDR3 DNA: TGTGCCAGCAGTGAGCGTGGATTCGACGATAGCAATCAGCCCCAGCATTTT
J gene: TRBJ2-7; V gene: TRBV25-1; D gene: .; clone size: .; CDR3 protein: CASRGVVGGNFHEQYF; CDR3 DNA: TGTGCCAGCAGGGGAGTTGTCGGGGGCAATTTCCACGAGCAGTACTTC
J gene: TRBJ2-3; V gene: TRBV19; D gene: .; clone size: .; CDR3 protein: CASSIDYQTHTQYF; CDR3 DNA: TGTGCCAGTAGTATAGATTACCAGACTCATACGCAGTATTTT
J gene: TRBJ1-5; V gene: TRBV2; D gene: .; clone size: .; CDR3 protein: CASRTRDAIKPQHF; CDR3 DNA: TGTGCCAGCAGGACCCGGGACGCAATCAAGCCCCAGCATTTT
J gene: TRBJ2-3; V gene: TRBV29-1; D gene: .; clone size: few; CDR3 protein: CSVARVHFTDTQYF; CDR3 DNA: TGCAGCGTTGCTCGGGTTCACTTCACAGATACGCAGTATTTT
J gene: TRBJ2-7; V gene: TRBV6-6; D gene: .; clone size: .; CDR3 protein: CASSYAQGGYEQYF; CDR3 DNA: TGTGCCAGCAGTTACGCCCAGGGGGGCTACGAGCAGTACTTC